This T cell receptor beta chain came from a study of OX40 agonist ivuxolimab in advanced cancers. General notes on the study: Ivuxolimab, which targeted the costimulatory receptor OX40 (CD134), was an agonistic, fully human IgG2 monoclonal antibody. Intravenous ivuxolimab was administered to patients every 2 weeks at six dose levels: 0.01, 0.1, 0.3, 1.5, 3 and 10 mg/kg. Among the approximately 54 dose-escalation patients, around 19 had hepatocellular carcinoma, roughly 15 melanoma, 9 renal cell carcinoma and 9 head and neck cancer. A male proportion of roughly 80% and a mean age of about 60 years, ranging from roughly 23 to 80, were recorded for the dose-escalation cohort. Prior anti-PD-1, anti-PD-L1 or anti-CTLA-4 therapy was permitted, and checkpoint inhibitors had been received by approximately 39% of dose-escalation patients. Partial responses occurred in three dose-escalation patients: two with cutaneous melanoma and one with hepatocellular carcinoma. The point of sequencing TCRbeta in the periphery was to test whether ivuxolimab changed TCR sequence diversity and drove clonal T-cell expansion. The paper covers the monotherapy dose-escalation part of the phase I ivuxolimab trial, which included N = 52 patients.

Comment on this clone: Its antigen is unknown. No much larger clonotype is one base removed from it; base qualities were not supplied.

Patients with autoimmune disease history or receiving systemic immunosuppression were excluded from the trial. Peripheral blood for TCR sequencing was drawn from every dose cohort at baseline, at cycle 4 day 1 and at cycle 7 day 1. Samples were obtained from an open-label, multicenter, first-in-human phase I dose-escalation trial of ivuxolimab. Adults with locally advanced or metastatic melanoma, renal cell carcinoma, hepatocellular carcinoma or head and neck squamous cell carcinoma were enrolled in the trial. Before TCR sequencing, CD4+ T cells and CD8+ T cells were sorted from peripheral blood as separate populations. Genomic DNA was extracted from sorted cells for sequencing of the TCRbeta CDR3 region. The immunoSEQ Assay was used to sequence the TCRbeta CDR3 regions. TCRdb's version of the immuneACCESS table is confined to in-frame rearrangements and falls short of the full clone set. An unresolved V gene accounts for under half of the shortfall where checked; the remainder is of unknown origin. This sample comprises roughly 10,000 clones, roughly 86% of them detected only once. The ten top clones hold about 11% of the sample.

General study outcomes and caveats: After ivuxolimab, more expanded clones were found on average in CD8+ T cells than in CD4+ T cells. The antigen specificity of the clonally expanded peripheral T cells was not determined. In partial responders in the 0.1-3.0 mg/kg groups, normalized peripheral clonal expansion was found to be among the lowest, especially among CD8+ T cells. Low levels of normalized T-cell clonal expansion were also shown by some nonresponding patients. At doses from 0.1 to 3.0 mg/kg, clonal expansion was seen in both CD4+ and CD8+ blood T cells between baseline and week 6.

Measured from the cysteine to the phenylalanine, the CDR3 is 14 residues long. CDR3 DNA is the only sequence kept; it has 42 bases, read in frame from the first base. Trimming accounts for 4 bases at V and 7 bases at J, while the number of junction bases matched to no gene is 9. The germline V gene encodes CDR1 SGHRS and CDR2 YFSETQ. This receptor was obtained from an adult with an advanced solid tumor such as melanoma, head and neck, liver or kidney cancer. The chain is made from TRBV5-1 and TRBJ2-7, and TRBD1 matches 9 of the central bases. Material: CD4+ or CD8+ T cells sorted from blood, obtained in a trial of the OX40 agonist ivuxolimab. The sequenced DNA: TGCGCCAGCAGCCCGGGACAGGGAGCTGGGGAGCAGTACTTC. Its product reads: CASSPGQGAGEQYF.